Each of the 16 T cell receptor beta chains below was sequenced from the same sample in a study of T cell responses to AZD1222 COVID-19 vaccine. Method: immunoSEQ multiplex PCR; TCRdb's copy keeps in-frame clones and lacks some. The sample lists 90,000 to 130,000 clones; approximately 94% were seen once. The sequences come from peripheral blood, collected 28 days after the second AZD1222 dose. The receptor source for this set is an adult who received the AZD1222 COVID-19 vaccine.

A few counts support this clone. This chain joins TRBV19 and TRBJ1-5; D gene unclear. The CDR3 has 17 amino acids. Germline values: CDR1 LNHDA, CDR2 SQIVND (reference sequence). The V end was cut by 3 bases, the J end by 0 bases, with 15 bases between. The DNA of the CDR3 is TGTGCCAGTAGTATTAGAGCGTTTGGCGATAGCAATCAGCCCCAGCATTTT. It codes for CASSIRAFGDSNQPQHF.

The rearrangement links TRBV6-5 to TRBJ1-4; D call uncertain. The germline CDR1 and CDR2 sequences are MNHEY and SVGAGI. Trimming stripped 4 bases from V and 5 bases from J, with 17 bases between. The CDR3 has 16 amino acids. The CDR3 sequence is CASSSPGLSVNEKLFF. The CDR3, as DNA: TGTGCCAGCAGTTCCCCGGGGTTGTCAGTGAATGAAAAACTGTTTTTT.

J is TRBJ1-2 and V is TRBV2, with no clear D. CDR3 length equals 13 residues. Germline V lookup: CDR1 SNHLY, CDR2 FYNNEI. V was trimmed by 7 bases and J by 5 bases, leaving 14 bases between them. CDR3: CASNGGSAYGYTF. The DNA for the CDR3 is TGTGCCAGCAACGGTGGCAGTGCTTATGGCTACACCTTC.

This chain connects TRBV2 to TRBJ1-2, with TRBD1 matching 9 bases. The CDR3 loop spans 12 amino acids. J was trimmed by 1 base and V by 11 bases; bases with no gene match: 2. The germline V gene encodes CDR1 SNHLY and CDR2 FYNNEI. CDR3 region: CAGDRDNYGYTF. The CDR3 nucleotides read TGTGCCGGGGACAGGGATAACTATGGCTACACCTTC.

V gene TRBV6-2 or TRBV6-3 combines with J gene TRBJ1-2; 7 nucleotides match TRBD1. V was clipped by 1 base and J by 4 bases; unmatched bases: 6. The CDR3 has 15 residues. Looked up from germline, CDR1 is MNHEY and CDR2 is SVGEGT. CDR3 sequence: CASSYLDRPSYGYTF. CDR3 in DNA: TGTGCCAGCAGTTACTTGGACAGGCCCAGCTATGGCTACACCTTC.

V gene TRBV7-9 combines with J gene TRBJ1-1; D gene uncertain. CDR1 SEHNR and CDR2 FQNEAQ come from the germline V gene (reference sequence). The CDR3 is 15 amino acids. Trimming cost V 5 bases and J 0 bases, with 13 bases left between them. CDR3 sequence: CASSHSRTVNTEAFF. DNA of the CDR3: TGTGCCAGCAGCCACTCAAGGACGGTGAACACTGAAGCTTTCTTT.

The CDR3 nucleotides are TGTGCCAGTAGTTACGGCAGCTACTACGAGCAGTACTTC. The encoded protein is CASSYGSYYEQYF. The rearrangement links TRBV19 to TRBJ2-7; D uncertain. Deletions cut 5 bases from V and 3 bases from J, with 11 bases between. Germline V gene lookup returns CDR1 LNHDA and CDR2 SQIVND (reference sequence). This CDR3 has 13 amino acids.

This CDR3 is CASSFGLAGGPLETQYF. Here the CDR3 DNA reads TGCGCCAGCAGCTTCGGACTAGCGGGAGGGCCTCTTGAGACCCAGTACTTC. V gene TRBV5-1 combines with J gene TRBJ2-5, with 15 bases identical to TRBD2. This CDR3 contains 17 residues. Looked up from germline, CDR1 is SGHRS and CDR2 is YFSETQ. V shed 2 bases and J 5 bases; nucleotides not matched to a gene: 7.

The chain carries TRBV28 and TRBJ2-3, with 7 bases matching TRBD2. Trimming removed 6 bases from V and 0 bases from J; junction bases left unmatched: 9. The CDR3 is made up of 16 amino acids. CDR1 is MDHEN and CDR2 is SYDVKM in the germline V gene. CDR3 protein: CASSPLGGRSTDTQYF. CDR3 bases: TGTGCCAGCAGCCCGCTCGGGGGGAGAAGCACAGATACGCAGTATTTT. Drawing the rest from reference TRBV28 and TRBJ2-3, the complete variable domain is DVKVTQSSRYLVKRTGEKVFLECVQDMDHENMFWYRQDPGLGLRLIYFSYDVKMKEKGDIPEGYSVSREKKERFSLILESASTNQTSMYLCASSPLGGRSTDTQYFGPGTRLTVL.

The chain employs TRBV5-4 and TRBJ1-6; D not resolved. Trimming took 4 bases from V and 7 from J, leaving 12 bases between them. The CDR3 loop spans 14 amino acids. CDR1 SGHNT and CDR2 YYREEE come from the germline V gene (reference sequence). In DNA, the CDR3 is TGTGCCAGCAGCCGCGGCCTGAGCAATTCACCCCTCCACTTT. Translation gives CASSRGLSNSPLHF.

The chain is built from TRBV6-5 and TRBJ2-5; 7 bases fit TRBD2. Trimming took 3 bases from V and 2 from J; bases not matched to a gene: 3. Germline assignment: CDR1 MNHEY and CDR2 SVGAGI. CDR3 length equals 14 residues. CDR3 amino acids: CASSYWGGQETQYF. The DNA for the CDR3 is TGTGCCAGCAGTTATTGGGGAGGGCAAGAGACCCAGTACTTC.

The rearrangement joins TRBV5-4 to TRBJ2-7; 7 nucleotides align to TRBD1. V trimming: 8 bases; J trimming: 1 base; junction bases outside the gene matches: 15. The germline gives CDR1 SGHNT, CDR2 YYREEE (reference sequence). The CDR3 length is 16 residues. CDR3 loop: CARLGTGTEQSYEQYF. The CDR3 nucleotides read TGTGCCAGACTAGGTACGGGGACAGAACAATCCTACGAGCAGTACTTC.

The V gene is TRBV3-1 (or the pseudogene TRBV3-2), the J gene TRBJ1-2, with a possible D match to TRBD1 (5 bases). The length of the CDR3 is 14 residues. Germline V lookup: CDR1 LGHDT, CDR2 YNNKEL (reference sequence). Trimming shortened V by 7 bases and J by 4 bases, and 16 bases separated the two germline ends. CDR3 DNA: TGTGCCAGCACCCCGCCAGGGTATGGCTATGGCTACACCTTC. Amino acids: CASTPPGYGYGYTF.

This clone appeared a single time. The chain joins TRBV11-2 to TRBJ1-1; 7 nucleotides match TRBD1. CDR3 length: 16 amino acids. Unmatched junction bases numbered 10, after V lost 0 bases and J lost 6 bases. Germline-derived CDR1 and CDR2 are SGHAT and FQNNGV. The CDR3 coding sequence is TGTGCCAGCAGCTTAGATTTAGCAGGGGGAAGGTCTGAAGCTTTCTTT. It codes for CASSLDLAGGRSEAFF.

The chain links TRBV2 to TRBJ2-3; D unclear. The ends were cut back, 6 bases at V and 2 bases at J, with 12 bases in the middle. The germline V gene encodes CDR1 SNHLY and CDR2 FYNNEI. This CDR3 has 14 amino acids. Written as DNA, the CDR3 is TGTGCCAGCAGGGTCCAGATCCACACAGATACGCAGTATTTT. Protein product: CASRVQIHTDTQYF. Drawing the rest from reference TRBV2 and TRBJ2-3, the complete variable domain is EPEVTQTPSHQVTQMGQEVILRCVPISNHLYFYWYRQILGQKVEFLVSFYNNEISEKSEIFDDQFSVERPDGSNFTLKIRSTKLEDSAMYFCASRVQIHTDTQYFGPGTRLTVL.

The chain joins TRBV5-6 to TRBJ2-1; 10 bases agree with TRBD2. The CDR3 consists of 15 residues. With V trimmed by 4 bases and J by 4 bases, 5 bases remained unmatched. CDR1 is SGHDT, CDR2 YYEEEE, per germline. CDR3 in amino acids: CASSPGLADYNEQFF. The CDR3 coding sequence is TGTGCCAGCAGCCCCGGACTAGCGGATTACAATGAGCAGTTCTTC. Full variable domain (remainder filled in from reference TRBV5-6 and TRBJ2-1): DAGVTQSPTHLIKTRGQQVTLRCSPKSGHDTVSWYQQALGQGPQFIFQYYEEEERQRGNFPDRFSGHQFPNYSSELNVNALLLGDSALYLCASSPGLADYNEQFFGPGTRLTVL.